This T cell receptor beta chain comes out of a study of blood T cell repertoires in COVID-19. Overall study context: There were acute and convalescent COVID-19 samples, and they came from the United States, Italy and Spain.

Measured with immunoSEQ multiplex PCR; TCRdb has only the in-frame clones, and not every one. The sample lists 150,000 or so clones, more than 80% occurring once. Germline CDR1 MDHEN, CDR2 SYDVKM. The CDR3 is made up of 11 amino acids. V was clipped by 3 bases and J by 7 bases, with 5 bases between them. This chain uses TRBV28 with TRBJ2-3; D unresolved. The sequenced sample was peripheral blood. The TCR comes from a human donor in a cohort sampled during active COVID-19. CDR3 in amino acids: CASSFQYTQYF. The CDR3 nucleotides are TGTGCCAGCAGTTTTCAGTATACGCAGTATTTT. Variable domain in full (rest from reference TRBV28 and TRBJ2-3): DVKVTQSSRYLVKRTGEKVFLECVQDMDHENMFWYRQDPGLGLRLIYFSYDVKMKEKGDIPEGYSVSREKKERFSLILESASTNQTSMYLCASSFQYTQYFGPGTRLTVL.